This T cell receptor beta chain stems from a study of T-cell memory formation after mild COVID-19. Study as a whole: TCR clustering was largely donor specific.

MiXCR, applied by TCRdb to the 5' RACE reads, yields one record per CDR3 protein. Here the sample spans 200,000 to 250,000 distinct CDR3 sequences, around a tenth being singletons. This clonotype appeared a few times. Sequenced: PBMCs or a T cell subset sorted from them (not recorded which). The TCR sequence derives from a man younger than 35 who had mild COVID-19 (a few samples of this study predate the infection). Cell type and time point are not known.

CDR3 DNA sequence: TGTGCCAGCAGCTACCAGGGGTCGGGTTCACCCCTCCACTTT. Its translation is CASSYQGSGSPLHF. The genes are TRBV12-3 or TRBV12-4 and TRBJ1-6, with D maybe TRBD1 (6 bases). Trimming removed 6 bases from V and 9 bases from J, with 15 bases in between. This CDR3 spans 14 amino acids.